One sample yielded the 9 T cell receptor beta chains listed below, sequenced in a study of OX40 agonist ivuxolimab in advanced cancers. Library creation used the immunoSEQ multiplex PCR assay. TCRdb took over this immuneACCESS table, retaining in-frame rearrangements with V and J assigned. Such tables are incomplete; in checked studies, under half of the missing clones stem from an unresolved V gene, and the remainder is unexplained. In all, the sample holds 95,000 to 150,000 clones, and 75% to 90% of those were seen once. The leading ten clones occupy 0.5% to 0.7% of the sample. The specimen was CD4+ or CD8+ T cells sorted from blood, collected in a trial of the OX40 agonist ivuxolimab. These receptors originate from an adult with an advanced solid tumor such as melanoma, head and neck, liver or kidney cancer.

CDR3 residues: CASSLVAVSAFF. The DNA of the CDR3 is TGTGCCAGCAGCTTAGTTGCAGTTTCTGCTTTCTTT. V and J are TRBV7-9 and TRBJ1-1; D gene uncertain. This CDR3 has 12 residues. V lost 1 base, J lost 11 bases, and 11 bases lay in between. Germline V gene data show CDR1 as SEHNR and CDR2 as FQNEAQ (reference sequence).

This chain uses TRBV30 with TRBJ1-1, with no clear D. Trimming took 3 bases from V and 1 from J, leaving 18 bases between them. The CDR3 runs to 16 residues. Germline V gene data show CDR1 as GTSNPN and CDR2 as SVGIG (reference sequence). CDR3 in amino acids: CAWRSQQGAANTEAFF. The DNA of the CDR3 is TGTGCCTGGAGGTCCCAGCAAGGAGCCGCGAACACTGAAGCTTTCTTT.

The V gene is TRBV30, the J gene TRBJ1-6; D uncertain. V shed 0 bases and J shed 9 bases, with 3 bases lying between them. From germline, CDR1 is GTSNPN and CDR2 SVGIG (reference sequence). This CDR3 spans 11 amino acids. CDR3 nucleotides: TGTGCCTGGAGTGTACTTTCACCCCTCCACTTT. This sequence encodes CAWSVLSPLHF. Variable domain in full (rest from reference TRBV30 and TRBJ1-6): SQTIHQWPATLVQPVGSPLSLECTVEGTSNPNLYWYRQAAGRGLQLLFYSVGIGQISSEVPQNLSASRPQDRQFILSSKKLLLSDSGFYLCAWSVLSPLHFGNGTRLTVT.

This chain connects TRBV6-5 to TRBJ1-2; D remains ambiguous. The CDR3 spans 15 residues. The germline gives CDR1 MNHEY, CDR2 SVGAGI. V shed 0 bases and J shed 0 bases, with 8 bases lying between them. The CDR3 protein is CASSYSGAPNYGYTF. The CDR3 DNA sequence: TGTGCCAGCAGTTACTCTGGAGCTCCTAACTATGGCTACACCTTC.

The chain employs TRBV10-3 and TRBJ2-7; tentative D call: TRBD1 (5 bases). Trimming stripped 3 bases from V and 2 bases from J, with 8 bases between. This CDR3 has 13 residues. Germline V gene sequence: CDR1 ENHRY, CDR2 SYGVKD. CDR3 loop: CAISEGEAYEQYF. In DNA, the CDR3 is TGTGCCATCAGTGAAGGGGAAGCCTACGAGCAGTACTTC.

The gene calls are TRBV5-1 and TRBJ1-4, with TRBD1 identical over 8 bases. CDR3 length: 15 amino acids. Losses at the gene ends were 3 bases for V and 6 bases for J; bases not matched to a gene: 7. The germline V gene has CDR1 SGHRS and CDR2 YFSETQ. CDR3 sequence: CASSSQGARDEKLFF. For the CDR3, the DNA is TGCGCCAGCAGCTCGCAGGGGGCGCGGGATGAAAAACTGTTTTTT.

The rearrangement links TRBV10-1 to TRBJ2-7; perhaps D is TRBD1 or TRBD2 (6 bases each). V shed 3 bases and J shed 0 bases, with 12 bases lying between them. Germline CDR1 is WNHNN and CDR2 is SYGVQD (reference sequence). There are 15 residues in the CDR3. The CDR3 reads CASSDPGAPSYEQYF. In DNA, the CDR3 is TGCGCCAGCAGTGACCCGGGGGCTCCCTCCTACGAGCAGTACTTC.

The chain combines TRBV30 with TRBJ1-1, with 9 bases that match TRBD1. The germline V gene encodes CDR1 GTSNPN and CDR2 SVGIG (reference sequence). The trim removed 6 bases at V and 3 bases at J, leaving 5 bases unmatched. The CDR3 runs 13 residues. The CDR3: CACNRGRDTEAFF. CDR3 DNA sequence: TGTGCCTGCAACAGGGGGCGGGACACTGAAGCTTTCTTT.

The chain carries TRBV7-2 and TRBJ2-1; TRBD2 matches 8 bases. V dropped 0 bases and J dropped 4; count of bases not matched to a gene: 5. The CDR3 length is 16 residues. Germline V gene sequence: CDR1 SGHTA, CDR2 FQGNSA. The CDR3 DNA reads TGTGCCAGCAGCTTAGCGGGGCGGGGGGTTTACAATGAGCAGTTCTTC. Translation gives CASSLAGRGVYNEQFF.